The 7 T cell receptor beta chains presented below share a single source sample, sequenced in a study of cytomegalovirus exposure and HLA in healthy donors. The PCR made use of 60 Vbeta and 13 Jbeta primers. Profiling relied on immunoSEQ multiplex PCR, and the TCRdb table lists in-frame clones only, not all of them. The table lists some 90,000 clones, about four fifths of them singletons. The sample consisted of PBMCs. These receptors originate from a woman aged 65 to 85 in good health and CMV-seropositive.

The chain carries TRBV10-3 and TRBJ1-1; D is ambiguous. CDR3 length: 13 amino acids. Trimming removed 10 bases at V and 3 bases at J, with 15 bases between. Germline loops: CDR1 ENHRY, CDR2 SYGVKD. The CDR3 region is CATRRWGDTEAFF. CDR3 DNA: TGTGCCACCCGTCGGTGGGGAGACACTGAAGCTTTCTTT.

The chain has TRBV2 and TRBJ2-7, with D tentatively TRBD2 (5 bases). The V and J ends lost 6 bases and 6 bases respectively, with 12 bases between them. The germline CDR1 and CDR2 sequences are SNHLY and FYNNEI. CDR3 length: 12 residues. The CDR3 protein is CASRLGMGEQYF. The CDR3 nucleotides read TGTGCCAGCAGACTAGGGATGGGCGAGCAGTACTTC.

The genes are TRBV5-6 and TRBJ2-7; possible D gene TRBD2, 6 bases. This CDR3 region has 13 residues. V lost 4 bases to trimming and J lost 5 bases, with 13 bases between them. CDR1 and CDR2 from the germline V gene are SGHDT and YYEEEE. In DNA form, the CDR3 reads TGTGCCAGCAGCCGACCTAGCGCCCACGAGCAGTACTTC. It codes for CASSRPSAHEQYF. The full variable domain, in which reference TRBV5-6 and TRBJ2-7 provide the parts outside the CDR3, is DAGVTQSPTHLIKTRGQQVTLRCSPKSGHDTVSWYQQALGQGPQFIFQYYEEEERQRGNFPDRFSGHQFPNYSSELNVNALLLGDSALYLCASSRPSAHEQYFGPGTRLTVT.

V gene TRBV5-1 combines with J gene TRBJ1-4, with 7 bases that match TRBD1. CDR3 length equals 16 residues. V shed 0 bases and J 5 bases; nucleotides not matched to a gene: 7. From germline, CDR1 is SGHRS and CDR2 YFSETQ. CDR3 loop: CASSLGTGQTNEKLFF. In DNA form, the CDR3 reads TGCGCCAGCAGCTTGGGGACAGGACAGACAAATGAAAAACTGTTTTTT.

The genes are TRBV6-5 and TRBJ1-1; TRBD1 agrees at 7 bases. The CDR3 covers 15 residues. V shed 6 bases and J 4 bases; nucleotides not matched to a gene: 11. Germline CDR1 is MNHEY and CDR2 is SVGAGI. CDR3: CASREPRQGGTEAFF. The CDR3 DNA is TGTGCCAGCAGGGAGCCCCGACAGGGCGGCACTGAAGCTTTCTTT.

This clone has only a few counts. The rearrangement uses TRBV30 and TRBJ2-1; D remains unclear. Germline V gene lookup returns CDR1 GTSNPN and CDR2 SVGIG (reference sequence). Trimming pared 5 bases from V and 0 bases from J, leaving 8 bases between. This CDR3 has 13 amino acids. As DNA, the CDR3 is TGTGCCTGGGAAAAGAGCTCCTACAATGAGCAGTTCTTC. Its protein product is CAWEKSSYNEQFF. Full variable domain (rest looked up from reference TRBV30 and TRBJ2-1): SQTIHQWPATLVQPVGSPLSLECTVEGTSNPNLYWYRQAAGRGLQLLFYSVGIGQISSEVPQNLSASRPQDRQFILSSKKLLLSDSGFYLCAWEKSSYNEQFFGPGTRLTVL.

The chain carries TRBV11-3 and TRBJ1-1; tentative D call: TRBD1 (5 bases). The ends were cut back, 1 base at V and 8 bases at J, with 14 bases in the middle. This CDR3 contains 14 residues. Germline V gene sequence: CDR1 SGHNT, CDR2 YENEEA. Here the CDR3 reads CASSLGGLGTEAFF. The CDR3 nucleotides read TGTGCCAGCAGCTTAGGGGGCCTGGGTACAGAAGCTTTCTTT.